This TCR beta chain was recorded in a study of T cell responses to AZD1222 COVID-19 vaccine. Some clones are missing from TCRdb's copy, which holds only in-frame ones; the method was immunoSEQ multiplex PCR. Here the sample spans approximately 130,000 clones, over 85% being singletons. The sample was peripheral blood, taken on day 0 of AZD1222 vaccination. This clonotype was obtained from an adult in good health.

CDR3 in DNA: TGTGCCAGCAGCTTGGACAGAACGACAGATACGCAGTATTTT. This codes for CASSLDRTTDTQYF. The chain joins TRBV5-8 to TRBJ2-3; D is unclear. CDR3 length: 14 amino acids. With 0 bases removed from V and 3 bases from J, the gap between germline ends came to 8 bases. Germline V lookup: CDR1 SGHTS, CDR2 YDEGEE.